Below, one T cell receptor beta chain is given with its context. The TCR beta cDNA libraries carried unique molecular identifiers. From the PCR reads, TCRdb called clonotypes with MiXCR, one entry per CDR3 protein. The table shows under 900,000 distinct CDR3 sequences, with approximately 53% occurring only once. The data stem from a study of post-analysis software for immune sequencing data. The wider study: Disease courses included relapsing-remitting, secondary progressive and progressive-relapsing multiple sclerosis.

Sequenced: blood. The clonotype originates from a girl between 10 and 17 years old with multiple sclerosis.

CDR3 DNA sequence: TGTGCCAGCATATACAGGGTTGATCAGCCCCAGCATTTT. It is translated as CASIYRVDQPQHF. The chain joins TRBV6-6 to TRBJ1-5, with D possibly matching TRBD1 (6 bases). Germline V gene lookup returns CDR1 MNHNY and CDR2 SVGAGI (reference sequence). With 7 bases removed from V and 5 bases from J, the gap between germline ends came to 12 bases. The CDR3 is 13 residues long.